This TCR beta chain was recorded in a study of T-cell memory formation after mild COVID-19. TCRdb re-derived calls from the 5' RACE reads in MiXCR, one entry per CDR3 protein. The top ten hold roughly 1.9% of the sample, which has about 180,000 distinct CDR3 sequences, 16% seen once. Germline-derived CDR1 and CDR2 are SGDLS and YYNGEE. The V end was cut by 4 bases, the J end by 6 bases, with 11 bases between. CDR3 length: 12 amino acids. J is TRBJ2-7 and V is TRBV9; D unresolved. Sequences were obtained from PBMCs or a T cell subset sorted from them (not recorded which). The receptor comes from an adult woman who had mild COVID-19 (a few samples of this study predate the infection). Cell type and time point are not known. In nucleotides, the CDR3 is TGTGCCAGCAGCCTGATCAGTGGCGAGCAGTACTTC. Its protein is CASSLISGEQYF.